This T cell receptor beta chain originates from a study of identical twins. One entry per CDR3 protein results from TCRdb running MiXCR on the 5' RACE reads. The table includes approximately 300,000 distinct CDR3 sequences, around 9.7% detected once. V shed 10 bases, J shed 4 bases, and the junction held 10 bases outside the gene matches. The CDR3 consists of 13 residues. Germline V gene sequence: CDR1 SNHLY, CDR2 FYNNEI. This clonotype was seen at least ten times. This sample also belongs to another study, concerning yellow fever vaccine responses in identical twins.

This TCR was sampled from a woman between 18 and 29 years old in good health. The chain couples TRBV2 to TRBJ2-7; 7 bases match TRBD1. The sample taken for sequencing was CD8+ T cells sorted from blood. CDR3 sequence (DNA): TGTGCCATCACAGGGGAGAACTCTTACGAGCAGTACTTC. Translated: CAITGENSYEQYF.